A selection of T cell receptor beta chains follows, all from one sample in a study of molecular identifiers for immune sequencing clone quantification. TCRdb passed the PCR reads through MiXCR, listing each CDR3 protein once. This sample has 62,000 or so distinct CDR3 sequences; 15% to 20% occur once, and the top ten carry about 1.5%. The sequencing sample was made of naive CD8+ T cells from blood, with Jurkat cell RNA spiked in. Source of these receptors: a human donor in good health. Some libraries in this study had Jurkat cell RNA spiked in. Both conserved end residues are part of each CDR3. The order of the fields is V gene, J gene, clone size, D gene, CDR3 DNA, CDR3 protein. The D gene is left open where the match is weak. Clone size is shown for a subset of rows, as once, few, many or a class of expanded clone.

>TRBV10-3|TRBJ2-7|many|.
TGTGCCATCAGTGAAGCCCGGCGGAGCGAGGACGGCCAGCTCTACGAGCAGTACTTC
CAISEARRSEDGQLYEQYF
>TRBV20-1|TRBJ1-4|.|TRBD1
TGCAGTGCTCGACAGCGGACAGGGGTAAATGAAAAACTGTTTTTT
CSARQRTGVNEKLFF
>TRBV6-5|TRBJ2-5|.|.
TGTGCCAGCAGAGAAGACACTAACCAAGGGACCCAGTACTTT
CASREDTNQGTQYF
>TRBV7-2|TRBJ2-2|few|.
TGTGCCAGCAGCCCCCTGAACACCGGGGAGCTGTTTTTT
CASSPLNTGELFF
>TRBV19|TRBJ2-7|many|.
TGTGCCAGTAGTAAGACAGGAGATCGCTCCTACGAGCAGTACTTC
CASSKTGDRSYEQYF
>TRBV3-1|TRBJ2-1|many|.
TGTGCCAGCAGCCCAGAGGGACTGTACAATGAGCAGTTCTTC
CASSPEGLYNEQFF
>TRBV12-3/TRBV12-4|TRBJ2-5|many|.
TGTGCCAGCAGTTTAGTAAATGTTTGGAACAGGGAAGAGACCCAGTACTTC
CASSLVNVWNREETQYF
>TRBV6-5|TRBJ2-1|.|TRBD2
TGTGCCAGCAGCAAACTGGGACTAGCGGACTACTATGAGCAGTTCTTC
CASSKLGLADYYEQFF
>TRBV11-2|TRBJ2-2|.|.
TGTGCCAGCAGCTTAGTCCCCTACTTCGGGGAGCTGTTTTTT
CASSLVPYFGELFF
>TRBV28|TRBJ2-3|many|TRBD2
TGTGCCAGCAGCCCTCCTACTGGGGAGGGTATTACAGATACGCAGTATTTT
CASSPPTGEGITDTQYF
>TRBV11-2|TRBJ2-1|many|.
TGTGCCAGCAGCTTAGGGGTTGAGCAGTTCTTC
CASSLGVEQFF
>TRBV27|TRBJ1-5|many|.
TGTGCCAGCAGTTTATCAGGAGCAGGTCAGCCCCAGCATTTT
CASSLSGAGQPQHF
>TRBV7-8|TRBJ1-4|few|TRBD1
TGTGCCAGCAGCTTAGCCCCAGGGGGGTGGGAAAAACTGTTTTTT
CASSLAPGGWEKLFF
>TRBV20-1|TRBJ2-7|many|.
TGCAGTGCTAGAGATATTGTACAGGGTTCCTACGAGCAGTACTTC
CSARDIVQGSYEQYF